Sequencing of this T cell receptor (beta chain) was carried out in a study of T-cell memory formation after mild COVID-19. General observations from the study: Later expanders leaned toward CD4+, whereas clones contracting from day 15 to 85 were balanced CD4/CD8.

V shed 4 bases, J shed 4 bases, and the junction held 8 bases outside the gene matches. Germline V CDR1 and CDR2: KGHDR, SFDVKD. The CDR3 is 16 amino acids. This clonotype was observed a few times. Its antigen remains unidentified. TCRdb processed the 5' RACE reads anew with MiXCR; each CDR3 protein has one entry. This sample has nearly 250,000 distinct CDR3 sequences, with 15% found just once. Source material: PBMCs or a T cell subset sorted from them (not recorded which). The receptor was isolated from an adult woman who had mild COVID-19 (a few samples of this study predate the infection). Cell type and time point are not known. V usage is TRBV24-1 and J usage is TRBJ1-2, with 10 bases identical to TRBD1. The CDR3 DNA is TGTGCCACCAGTGAAGCTCCGGGACAGGGGTTCTATGGCTACACCTTC. Translated: CATSEAPGQGFYGYTF.